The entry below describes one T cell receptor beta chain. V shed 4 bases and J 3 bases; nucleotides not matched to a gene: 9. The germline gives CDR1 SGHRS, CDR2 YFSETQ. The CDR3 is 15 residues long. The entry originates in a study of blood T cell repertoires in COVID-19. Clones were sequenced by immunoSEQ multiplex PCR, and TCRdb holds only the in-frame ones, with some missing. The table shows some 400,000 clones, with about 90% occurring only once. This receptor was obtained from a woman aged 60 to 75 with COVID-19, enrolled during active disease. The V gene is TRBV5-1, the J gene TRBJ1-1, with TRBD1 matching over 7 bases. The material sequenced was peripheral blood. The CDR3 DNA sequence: TGCGCCAGCAGCCTCCGACAGGGTAGGTACACTGAAGCTTTCTTT. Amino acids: CASSLRQGRYTEAFF.